This TCR beta chain was sequenced for a study of regulatory T cells in long-lasting Graves disease. This clonotype was counted between two and nine times. Looked up from germline, CDR1 is SGHRS and CDR2 is YFSETQ. The CDR3 totals 15 residues. V was clipped by 1 base and J by 3 bases; unmatched bases: 7. Libraries of TCR beta came from iRepertoire HTBI primers plus Arm-PCR of CDR3 regions. TCRdb reanalysed the multiplex PCR reads using MiXCR and keeps one entry per CDR3 protein. Of fewer than 550,000 distinct CDR3 sequences in the sample, roughly a sixth are singletons; the top ten hold 20% to 25%. Sample time point: newly diagnosed GD, antithyroid drugs for less than 3 months. From PBMCs, RNA was extracted and then used to make the TCR library. The same data also contributed to another study, on T cells in Graves' hyperthyroidism and ophthalmopathy. As that study records: Each diagnosis drew on symptoms, thyroxine, TRAb, thyroid ultrasound and orbital computed tomography findings. TCR CDR3 underwent first-round RT-PCR with the HTBI primer set. Most expanded thyroid clonotypes above 0.001 recurred in blood. The model forecast ophthalmopathy, anticipating it by a median around 6.5 months before onset.

The J gene is TRBJ2-7, the V gene TRBV5-1; 7 bases map to TRBD1. This sequence originates from a woman aged 35-60 years with Graves disease. The source material was peripheral blood mononuclear cells (PBMCs), sampled at new diagnosis, from a patient treated with antithyroid drugs. CDR3: CASSLTGTAGYEQYF. The CDR3 DNA is TGCGCCAGCAGCTTGACCGGGACAGCAGGCTACGAGCAGTACTTC.